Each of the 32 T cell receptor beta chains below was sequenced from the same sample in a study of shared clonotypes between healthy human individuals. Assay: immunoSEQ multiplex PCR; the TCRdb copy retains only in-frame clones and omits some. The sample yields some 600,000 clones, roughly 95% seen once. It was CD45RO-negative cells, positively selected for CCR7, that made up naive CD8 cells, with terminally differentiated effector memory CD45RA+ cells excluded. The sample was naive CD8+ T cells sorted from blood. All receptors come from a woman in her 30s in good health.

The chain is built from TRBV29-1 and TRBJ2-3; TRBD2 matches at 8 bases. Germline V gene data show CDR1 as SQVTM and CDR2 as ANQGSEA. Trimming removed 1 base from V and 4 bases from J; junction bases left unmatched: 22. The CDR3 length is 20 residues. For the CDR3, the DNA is TGCAGCGTTGAAGGGTTTCGGCTAGCGGGCCGGGTGGATCCCCCAGATACGCAGTATTTT. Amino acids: CSVEGFRLAGRVDPPDTQYF.

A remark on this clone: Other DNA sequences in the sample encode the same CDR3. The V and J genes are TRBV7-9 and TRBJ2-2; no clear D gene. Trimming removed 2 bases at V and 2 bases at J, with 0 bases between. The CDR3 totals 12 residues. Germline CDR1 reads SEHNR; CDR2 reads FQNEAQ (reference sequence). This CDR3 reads CASSLNTGELFF. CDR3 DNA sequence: TGTGCCAGCAGCTTAAACACCGGGGAGCTGTTTTTT.

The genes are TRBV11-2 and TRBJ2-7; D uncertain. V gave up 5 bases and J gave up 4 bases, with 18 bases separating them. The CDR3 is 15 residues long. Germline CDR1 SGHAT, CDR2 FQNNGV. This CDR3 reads CASSRMARAHYEQYF. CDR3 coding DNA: TGTGCCAGCAGCCGTATGGCCCGGGCTCATTACGAGCAGTACTTC.

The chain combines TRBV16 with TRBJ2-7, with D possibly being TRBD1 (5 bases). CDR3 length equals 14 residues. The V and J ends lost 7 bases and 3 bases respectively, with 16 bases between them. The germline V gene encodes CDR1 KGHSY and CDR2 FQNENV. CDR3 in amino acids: CASTPHQGSYEQYF. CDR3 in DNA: TGTGCCAGCACCCCCCACCAGGGCAGCTACGAGCAGTACTTC.

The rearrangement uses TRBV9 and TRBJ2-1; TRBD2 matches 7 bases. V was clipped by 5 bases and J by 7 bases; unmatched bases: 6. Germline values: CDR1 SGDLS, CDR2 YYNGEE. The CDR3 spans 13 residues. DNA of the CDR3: TGTGCCAGCAGTGAGGGAGGGTGGAATGAGCAGTTCTTC. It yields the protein CASSEGGWNEQFF.

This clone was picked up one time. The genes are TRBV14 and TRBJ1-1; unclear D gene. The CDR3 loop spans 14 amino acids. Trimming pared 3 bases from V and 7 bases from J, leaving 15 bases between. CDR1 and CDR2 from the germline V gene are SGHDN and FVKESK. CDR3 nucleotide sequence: TGTGCCAGCAGCCAGGGCTTTAGCAGAAGTGAAGCTTTCTTT. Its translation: CASSQGFSRSEAFF.

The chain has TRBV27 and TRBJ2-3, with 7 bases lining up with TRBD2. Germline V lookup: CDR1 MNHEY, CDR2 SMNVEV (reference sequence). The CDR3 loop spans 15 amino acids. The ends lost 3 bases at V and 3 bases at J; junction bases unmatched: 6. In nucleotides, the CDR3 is TGTGCCAGCAGTTTGACACTAGCGCTGACAGATACGCAGTATTTT. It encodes CASSLTLALTDTQYF.

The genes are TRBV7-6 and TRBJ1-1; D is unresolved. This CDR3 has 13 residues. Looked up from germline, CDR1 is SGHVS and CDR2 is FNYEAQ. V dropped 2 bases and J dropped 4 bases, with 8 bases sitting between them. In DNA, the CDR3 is TGTGCCAGCAGCTTATCTGGGAGCACTGAAGCTTTCTTT. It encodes CASSLSGSTEAFF.

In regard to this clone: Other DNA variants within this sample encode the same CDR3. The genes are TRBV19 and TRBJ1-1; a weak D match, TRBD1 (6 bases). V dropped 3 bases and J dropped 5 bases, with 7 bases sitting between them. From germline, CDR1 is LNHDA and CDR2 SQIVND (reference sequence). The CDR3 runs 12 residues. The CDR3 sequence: CASSIGTTEAFF. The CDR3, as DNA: TGTGCCAGTAGTATCGGGACAACTGAAGCTTTCTTT.

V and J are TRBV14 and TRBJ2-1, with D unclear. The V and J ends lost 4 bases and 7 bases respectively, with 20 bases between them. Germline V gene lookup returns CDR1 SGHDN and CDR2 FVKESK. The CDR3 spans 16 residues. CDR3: CASSPWGWGFGNEQFF. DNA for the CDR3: TGTGCCAGCAGCCCGTGGGGTTGGGGTTTTGGGAATGAGCAGTTCTTC.

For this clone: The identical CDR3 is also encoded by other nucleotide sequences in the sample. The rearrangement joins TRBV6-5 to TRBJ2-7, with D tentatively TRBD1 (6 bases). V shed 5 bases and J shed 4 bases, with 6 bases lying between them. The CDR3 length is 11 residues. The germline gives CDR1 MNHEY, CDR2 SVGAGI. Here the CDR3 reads CASSTGYEQYF. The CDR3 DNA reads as TGTGCCAGCAGTACAGGGTACGAGCAGTACTTC.

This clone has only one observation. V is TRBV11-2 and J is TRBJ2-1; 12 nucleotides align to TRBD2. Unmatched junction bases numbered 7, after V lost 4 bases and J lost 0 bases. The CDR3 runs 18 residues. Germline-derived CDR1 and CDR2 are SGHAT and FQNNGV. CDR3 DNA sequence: TGTGCCAGCAGCTACAAAGGACTAGCGGGGCGCTCCTACAATGAGCAGTTCTTC. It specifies CASSYKGLAGRSYNEQFF.

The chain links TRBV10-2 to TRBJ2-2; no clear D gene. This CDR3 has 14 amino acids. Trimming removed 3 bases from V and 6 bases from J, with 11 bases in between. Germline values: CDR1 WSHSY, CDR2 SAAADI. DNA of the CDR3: TGCGCCAGCAGTGACCGCCCCAACGCCGGGGAGCTGTTTTTT. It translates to CASSDRPNAGELFF.

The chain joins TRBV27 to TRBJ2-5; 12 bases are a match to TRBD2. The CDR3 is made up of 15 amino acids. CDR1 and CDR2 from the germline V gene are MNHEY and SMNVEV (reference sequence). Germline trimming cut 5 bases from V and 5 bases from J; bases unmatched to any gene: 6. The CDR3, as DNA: TGTGCCAGCAGTGCGACTAGCGGGAGATGGGAGACCCAGTACTTC. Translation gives CASSATSGRWETQYF.

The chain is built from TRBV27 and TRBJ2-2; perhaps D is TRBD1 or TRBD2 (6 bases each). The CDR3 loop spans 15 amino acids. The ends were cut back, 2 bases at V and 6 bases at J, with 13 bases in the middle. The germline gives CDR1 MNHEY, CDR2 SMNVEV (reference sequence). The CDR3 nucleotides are TGTGCCAGCAGTTTACCGGGGGCGGACCCCGGGGAGCTGTTTTTT. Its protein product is CASSLPGADPGELFF.

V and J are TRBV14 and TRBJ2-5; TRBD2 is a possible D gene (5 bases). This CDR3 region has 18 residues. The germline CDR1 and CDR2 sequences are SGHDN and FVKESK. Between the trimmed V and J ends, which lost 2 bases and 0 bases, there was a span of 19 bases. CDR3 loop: CASSQYFPLEVNQETQYF. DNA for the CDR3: TGTGCCAGCAGCCAATACTTCCCCTTGGAGGTTAACCAAGAGACCCAGTACTTC.

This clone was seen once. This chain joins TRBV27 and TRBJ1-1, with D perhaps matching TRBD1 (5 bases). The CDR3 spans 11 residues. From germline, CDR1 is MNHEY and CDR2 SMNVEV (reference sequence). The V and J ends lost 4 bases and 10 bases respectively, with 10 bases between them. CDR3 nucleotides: TGTGCCAGCAGTTGGGGGAGTCTAGCTTTCTTT. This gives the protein CASSWGSLAFF.

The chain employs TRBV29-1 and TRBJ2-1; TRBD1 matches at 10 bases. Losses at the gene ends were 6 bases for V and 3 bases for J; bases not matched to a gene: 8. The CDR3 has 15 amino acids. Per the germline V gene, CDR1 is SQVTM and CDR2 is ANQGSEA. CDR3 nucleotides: TGCAGCGTGGCCAACGGACAGGGGGTCTACAATGAGCAGTTCTTC. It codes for CSVANGQGVYNEQFF.

The CDR3 here is CASSWGETIKGSNEQFF. CDR3 DNA sequence: TGTGCCAGCAGCTGGGGGGAAACTATCAAAGGTTCCAATGAGCAGTTCTTC. The rearrangement links TRBV5-4 to TRBJ2-1; possible D gene TRBD2, 6 bases. Germline CDR1 and CDR2: SGHNT and YYREEE (reference sequence). The CDR3 is made up of 17 amino acids. The V and J ends lost 3 bases and 6 bases respectively, with 22 bases between them.

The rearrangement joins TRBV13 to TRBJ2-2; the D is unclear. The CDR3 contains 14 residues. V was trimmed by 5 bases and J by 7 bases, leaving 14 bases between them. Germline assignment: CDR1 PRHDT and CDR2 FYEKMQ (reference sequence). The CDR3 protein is CASSLHLASGELFF. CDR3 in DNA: TGTGCCAGCAGCCTCCATCTCGCGAGCGGGGAGCTGTTTTTT.

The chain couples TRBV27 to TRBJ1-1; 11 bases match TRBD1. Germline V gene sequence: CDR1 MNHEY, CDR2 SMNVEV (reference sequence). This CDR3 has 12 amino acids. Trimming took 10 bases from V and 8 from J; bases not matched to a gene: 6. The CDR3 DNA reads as TGTGCCATCTGGACAGGGGGCGGCGAAGCTTTCTTT. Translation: CAIWTGGGEAFF.

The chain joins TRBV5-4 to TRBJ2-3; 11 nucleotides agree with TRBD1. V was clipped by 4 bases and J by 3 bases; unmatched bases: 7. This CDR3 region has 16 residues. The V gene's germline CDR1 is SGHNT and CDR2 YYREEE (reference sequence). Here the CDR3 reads CASSRAGTGGTDTQYF. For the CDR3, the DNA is TGTGCCAGCAGCCGCGCCGGGACAGGGGGAACAGATACGCAGTATTTT.

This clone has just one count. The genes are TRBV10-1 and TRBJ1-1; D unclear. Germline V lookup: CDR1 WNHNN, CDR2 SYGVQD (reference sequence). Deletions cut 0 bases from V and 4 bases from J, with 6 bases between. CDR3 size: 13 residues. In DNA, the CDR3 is TGCGCCAGCAGTGAGTCTGGGCGCACTGAAGCTTTCTTT. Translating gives CASSESGRTEAFF.

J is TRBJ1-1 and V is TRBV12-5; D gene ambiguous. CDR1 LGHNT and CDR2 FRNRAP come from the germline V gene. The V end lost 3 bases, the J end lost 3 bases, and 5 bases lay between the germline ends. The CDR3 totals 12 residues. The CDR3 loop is CASGFPDTEAFF. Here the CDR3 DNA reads TGTGCTAGTGGTTTCCCGGACACTGAAGCTTTCTTT.

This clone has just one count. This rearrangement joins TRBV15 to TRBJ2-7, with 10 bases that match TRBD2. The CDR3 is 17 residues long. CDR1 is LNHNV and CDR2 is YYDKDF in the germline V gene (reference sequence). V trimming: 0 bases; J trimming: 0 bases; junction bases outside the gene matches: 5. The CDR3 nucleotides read TGTGCCACCAGCAGAGACCGACTAGCGGGCGGCTCCTACGAGCAGTACTTC. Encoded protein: CATSRDRLAGGSYEQYF.

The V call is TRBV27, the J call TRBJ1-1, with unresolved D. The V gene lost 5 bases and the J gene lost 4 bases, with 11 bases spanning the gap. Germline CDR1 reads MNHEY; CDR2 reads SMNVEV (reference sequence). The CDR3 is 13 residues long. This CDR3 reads CASSPSGGTEAFF. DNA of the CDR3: TGTGCCAGCAGTCCATCCGGCGGCACTGAAGCTTTCTTT.

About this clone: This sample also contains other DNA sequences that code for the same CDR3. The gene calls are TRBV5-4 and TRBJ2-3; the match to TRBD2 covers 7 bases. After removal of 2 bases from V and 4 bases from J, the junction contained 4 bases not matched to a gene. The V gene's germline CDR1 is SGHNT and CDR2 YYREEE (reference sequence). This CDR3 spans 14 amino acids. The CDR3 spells CASSFAGASDTQYF. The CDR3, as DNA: TGTGCCAGCAGCTTTGCGGGAGCGTCAGATACGCAGTATTTT.

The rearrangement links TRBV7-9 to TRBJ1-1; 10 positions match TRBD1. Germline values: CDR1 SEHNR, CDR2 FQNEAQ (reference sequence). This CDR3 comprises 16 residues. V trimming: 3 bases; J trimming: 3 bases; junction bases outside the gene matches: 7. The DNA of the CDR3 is TGTGCCAGCAGCTTTACCGGGACAGGGGTTTACACTGAAGCTTTCTTT. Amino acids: CASSFTGTGVYTEAFF.

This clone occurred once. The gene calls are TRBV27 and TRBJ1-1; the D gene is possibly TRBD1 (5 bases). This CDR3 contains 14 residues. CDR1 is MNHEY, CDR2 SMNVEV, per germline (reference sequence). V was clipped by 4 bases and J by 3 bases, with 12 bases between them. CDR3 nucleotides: TGTGCCAGCAGTTCCAGGGTGTACGACACTGAAGCTTTCTTT. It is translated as CASSSRVYDTEAFF.

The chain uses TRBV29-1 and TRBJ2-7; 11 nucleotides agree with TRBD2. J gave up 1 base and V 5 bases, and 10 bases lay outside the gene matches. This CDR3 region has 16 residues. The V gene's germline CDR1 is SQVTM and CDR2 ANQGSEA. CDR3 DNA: TGCAGCGTTTTGGGGGATACTAGCGGGAGTTCCTACGAGCAGTACTTC. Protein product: CSVLGDTSGSSYEQYF.

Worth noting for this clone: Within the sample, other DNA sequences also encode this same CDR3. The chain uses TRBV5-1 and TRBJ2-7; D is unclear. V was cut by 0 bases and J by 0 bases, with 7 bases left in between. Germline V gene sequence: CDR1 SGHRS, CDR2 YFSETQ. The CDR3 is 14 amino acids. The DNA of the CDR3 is TGCGCCAGCAGCTTGGATCTCAGCTCCTACGAGCAGTACTTC. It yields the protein CASSLDLSSYEQYF.

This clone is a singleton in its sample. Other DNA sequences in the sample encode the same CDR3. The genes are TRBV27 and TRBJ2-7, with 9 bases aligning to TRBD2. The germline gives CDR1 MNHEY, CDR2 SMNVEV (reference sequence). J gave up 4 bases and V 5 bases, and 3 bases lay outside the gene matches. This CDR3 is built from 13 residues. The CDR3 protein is CASSPGLAYEQYF. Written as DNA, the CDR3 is TGTGCCAGCAGTCCGGGACTAGCTTACGAGCAGTACTTC.